This TCR beta chain is drawn from a study of post-analysis software for immune sequencing data. The study, taken as a whole, reports: When compared against controls, multiple sclerosis patients showed significantly lower normalized Chao1 diversity.

There are a few counts of this clonotype. Its antigen is not known. Included in the TCR beta cDNA libraries were unique molecular identifiers. The authors obtained 500,000 or so cDNA molecules from roughly 1 to 10 million T cells. TCRdb redid the calling of the PCR reads with MiXCR, one entry per CDR3 protein. In the table there are roughly 800,000 distinct CDR3 sequences, about 32% of which are singletons. This clonotype was sampled from a girl aged 5 to 17 with multiple sclerosis. The specimen was blood.

The CDR3 here is CASSVWDQSYNEQFF. CDR3 DNA: TGTGCCAGCAGCGTCTGGGACCAATCCTACAATGAGCAGTTCTTC. The rearrangement links TRBV9 to TRBJ2-1; TRBD1 or TRBD2 may be the D gene (5 bases each). The CDR3 runs 15 residues. Germline CDR1 is SGDLS and CDR2 is YYNGEE. Trimming stripped 2 bases from V and 1 base from J, with 10 bases between.